This TCR beta chain appears in the sequencing data of a study of shared clonotypes between healthy human individuals. This clone was seen once. Adult donors, all healthy and HIV-negative, had no recent acute infections or vaccinations. Libraries were prepared by immunoSEQ multiplex PCR; TCRdb keeps only in-frame clonotypes and omits some of them. The sample has some 1,100,000 clones, roughly 74% seen once. Material for sequencing was memory CD4+ T cells from PBMCs. Subset noted: CD45RA-negative fraction. The TCR originated in a man between 18 and 35 years old in good health. Some clones in this sample may be carry-over from other donors' samples.

The CDR3 loop is CASSPINRLAKNIQYF. CDR3 coding DNA: TGTGCCAGCAGCCCCATTAACCGTCTAGCCAAAAACATTCAGTACTTC. This chain links TRBV7-2 with TRBJ2-4; no reliable D call. There are 16 residues in the CDR3. V lost 5 bases and J 0 bases, leaving 14 bases between the germline ends. CDR1 is SGHTA and CDR2 is FQGNSA in the germline V gene.